Presented here are 5 T cell receptor beta chains from one specimen sequenced in a study of cytomegalovirus exposure and HLA in healthy donors (dated by TCRdb to the late 2010s). The receptor library was made with the immunoSEQ multiplex PCR assay. TCRdb re-hosts the immuneACCESS table, in-frame sequences only. Its copies lack some clones; in the studies checked, an unresolved V gene accounts for under half of them, and the cause for the rest is not known. Recorded for this sample are about 120,000 clones; roughly 88% of them occurred a single time. In total, the top ten clones hold around 2% of the sample. Specimen: PBMCs. The receptors derive from a man aged 18 to 29 in good health and CMV-seronegative.

The gene calls are TRBV7-2 and TRBJ2-1, with D tentatively TRBD1 (6 bases). V shed 8 bases and J shed 6 bases, with 11 bases lying between them. Germline CDR1 is SGHTA and CDR2 is FQGNSA. The CDR3 is made up of 12 amino acids. CDR3 sequence reads: CASRKGGNEQFF. Written as DNA, the CDR3 is TGTGCCAGCCGCAAAGGGGGCAATGAGCAGTTCTTC.

V gene TRBV6-4 combines with J gene TRBJ2-2, with 11 bases fitting TRBD2. The CDR3 contains 16 residues. Germline trimming cut 7 bases from V and 1 base from J; bases unmatched to any gene: 5. The germline V gene encodes CDR1 MRHNA and CDR2 SNTAGT. CDR3 DNA: TGTGCCAGCAAAGTTACTAGCGGGAGGAACACCGGGGAGCTGTTTTTT. Amino acid sequence: CASKVTSGRNTGELFF.

As concerns this clone: The junction shows a germline mismatch at one end, possibly a read error. The chain combines TRBV25-1 with TRBJ2-1; TRBD2 might be the D (5 bases). Germline CDR1 MGHDK, CDR2 SYGVNS. CDR3 length equals 14 residues. The CDR3 nucleotides read TGTGCCAGCAGTGAACGGGCTAGCTACCATGAGCAGTTCTTC. Its protein is CASSERASYHEQFF.

The chain carries TRBV28 and TRBJ1-1, with D unclear. Per the germline V gene, CDR1 is MDHEN and CDR2 is SYDVKM. Trimming cost V 2 bases and J 8 bases, with 6 bases left between them. The CDR3 loop spans 11 amino acids. CDR3 loop: CASSLVGEAFF. The CDR3 region has the DNA TGTGCCAGCAGTTTAGTCGGGGAAGCTTTCTTT.

This chain's CDR3 is CASSRADEQFF. The CDR3 coding sequence is TGTGCCAGCAGCCGAGCCGATGAGCAGTTCTTC. The chain couples TRBV6-5 to TRBJ2-1, with D unclear. The CDR3 sequence is 11 residues long. The V end lost 6 bases, the J end lost 8 bases, and 8 bases lay between the germline ends. Germline V gene data show CDR1 as MNHEY and CDR2 as SVGAGI.